The rows below give T cell receptor beta chains drawn from one sample of a study of technical replicates of blood from several donors. Assay used: immunoSEQ multiplex PCR; TCRdb lists only in-frame clones, some missing. The sample contains 80,000 or so clones, approximately 96% of which appear only once. Material: T cells isolated from PBMCs. All receptors derive from a human donor in good health. CDR3s include the opening cysteine and the closing phenylalanine or tryptophan. The D gene is left open where the match is weak. Expanded clones are given a class, and other clones once, few, many or no size at all.

clone_size	v_call	d_call	j_call	cdr3_aa	cdr3_nt
NA	TRBV7-3	TRBD2	TRBJ2-2	CASSYGLAENTGELFF	TGTGCCAGCAGCTATGGACTAGCGGAGAACACCGGGGAGCTGTTTTTT
once	TRBV7-9	NA	TRBJ1-5	CASSSDSAPNQPQHF	TGTGCCAGCAGCTCTGATAGTGCCCCAAATCAGCCCCAGCATTTT
few	TRBV28	NA	TRBJ2-5	CASSRGLTQETQYF	TGTGCCAGCAGTCGGGGACTGACACAAGAGACCCAGTACTTC
NA	TRBV7-6	NA	TRBJ2-7	CASSLGVAYEQYF	TGTGCCAGCAGCTTAGGCGTAGCCTACGAGCAGTACTTC
NA	TRBV19	NA	TRBJ2-2	CASSIVPSTGELFF	TGTGCCAGTAGTATAGTTCCCAGTACCGGGGAGCTGTTTTTT
NA	TRBV5-4	TRBD1	TRBJ1-2	CASSLEAGGASGYTF	TGTGCCAGCAGCTTGGAGGCAGGGGGCGCGAGTGGCTACACCTTC
NA	TRBV2	TRBD2	TRBJ2-1	CASNGRARGNEQFF	TGTGCCAGCAACGGGAGGGCCAGGGGCAATGAGCAGTTCTTC
NA	TRBV28	TRBD1	TRBJ1-5	CASTLRQGGQPQHF	TGTGCCAGCACTTTACGACAGGGGGGCCAGCCCCAGCATTTT
NA	TRBV7-9	TRBD1	TRBJ1-5	CASSRTGDQPQHF	TGTGCCAGCAGCCGGACAGGGGATCAGCCCCAGCATTTT
NA	TRBV7-9	NA	TRBJ2-1	CASSLGNGRNYNEQFF	TGTGCCAGCAGCTTAGGTAACGGGAGAAACTACAATGAGCAGTTCTTC
NA	TRBV7-9	NA	TRBJ2-3	CASSGTPSTDTQYF	TGTGCCAGCAGCGGCACCCCGAGCACAGATACGCAGTATTTT
NA	TRBV6-5	NA	TRBJ2-1	CASSYFRDYNEQFF	TGTGCCAGCAGTTACTTCCGGGACTACAATGAGCAGTTCTTC
NA	TRBV11-3	NA	TRBJ2-1	CASSFGTAPYNEQFF	TGTGCCAGCAGCTTCGGGACTGCCCCTTACAATGAGCAGTTCTTC
once	TRBV5-1	TRBD2	TRBJ2-2	CASSLARGLAGVNTGELFF	TGCGCCAGCAGCTTGGCTCGGGGACTAGCGGGAGTTAACACCGGGGAGCTGTTTTTT
NA	TRBV25-1	NA	TRBJ1-2	CASSEGLDYGYTF	TGTGCCAGCAGTGAGGGACTGGACTATGGCTACACCTTC
NA	TRBV11-2	TRBD1	TRBJ1-2	CASSLVRDRGMGYTF	TGTGCCAGCAGCTTAGTACGGGACAGGGGAATGGGCTACACCTTC
NA	TRBV6-5	NA	TRBJ1-5	CASSYSGRGHQPQHF	TGTGCCAGCAGTTACTCCGGAAGGGGTCATCAGCCCCAGCATTTT
NA	TRBV30	NA	TRBJ2-5	CAWGQQKTQYF	TGTGCCTGGGGACAGCAAAAGACCCAGTACTTC
NA	TRBV11-2	NA	TRBJ2-7	CASSLELLNYEQYF	TGTGCCAGCAGCTTAGAGTTACTCAACTACGAGCAGTACTTC
few	TRBV30	NA	TRBJ1-5	CAWSLGRNQPQHF	TGTGCCTGGAGTTTGGGGCGCAATCAGCCCCAGCATTTT
NA	TRBV28	NA	TRBJ2-3	CASSLFGSVDTQYF	TGTGCCAGCAGTTTATTTGGGAGTGTGGATACGCAGTATTTT
NA	TRBV5-5	NA	TRBJ2-7	CASSLGTGTFYEQYF	TGTGCCAGCAGCTTGGGAACAGGGACATTCTACGAGCAGTACTTC
NA	TRBV30	TRBD1	TRBJ1-5	CAWSVPYWTGSQPQHF	TGTGCCTGGAGTGTACCGTATTGGACAGGGAGTCAGCCCCAGCATTTT